This T cell receptor (beta chain) originates from a study of T cells in Graves' hyperthyroidism and ophthalmopathy. V shed 7 bases, J shed 2 bases, and the junction held 8 bases outside the gene matches. The CDR3 extends over 15 amino acids. Germline loops: CDR1 SGHDT, CDR2 YYEEEE. Ophthalmopathy patients had moderate-to-severe active disease, CAS ≥3, NOSPECS ≥4, and disease duration under 3 months. The table lists this clonotype with a few counts. Its matching antigen is unknown. Study-wide findings and caveats: Ophthalmopathy and stable hyperthyroidism were told apart by a 13 V-J model. Appearing also in blood were most of the thyroid clonotypes expanded above 0.001.

Regions amplified from RNA transcripts were the TCR beta CDR3 regions. Primed by the HTBI set, a first-round RT-PCR was run on the TCR CDR3. TCRdb reprocessed the multiplex PCR reads via MiXCR and lists one record per CDR3 protein. Seen here are about 640,000 distinct CDR3 sequences, around 15% observed once, and the top ten hold around 13%. The source material was blood. The source is a woman aged 45-60 years with Graves' ophthalmopathy. The chain carries TRBV5-6 and TRBJ2-2, with 7 bases that match TRBD2. CDR3 sequence reads: CASLETSHNTGELFF. Written as DNA, the CDR3 is TGTGCCAGCCTGGAGACTAGCCATAACACCGGGGAGCTGTTTTTT.